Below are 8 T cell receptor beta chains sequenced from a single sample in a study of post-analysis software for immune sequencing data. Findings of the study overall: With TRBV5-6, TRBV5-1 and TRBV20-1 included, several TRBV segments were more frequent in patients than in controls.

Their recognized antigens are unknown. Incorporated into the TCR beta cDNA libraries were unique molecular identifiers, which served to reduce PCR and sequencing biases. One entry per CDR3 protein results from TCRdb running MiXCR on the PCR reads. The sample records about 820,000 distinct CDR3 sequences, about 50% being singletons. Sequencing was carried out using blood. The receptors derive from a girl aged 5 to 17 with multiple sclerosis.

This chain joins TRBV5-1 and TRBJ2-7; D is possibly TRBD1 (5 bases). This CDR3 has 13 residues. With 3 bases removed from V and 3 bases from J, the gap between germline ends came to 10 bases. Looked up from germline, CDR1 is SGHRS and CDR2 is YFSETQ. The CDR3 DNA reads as TGCGCCAGCAGCTATATCACAGGCTACGAGCAGTACTTC. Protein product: CASSYITGYEQYF. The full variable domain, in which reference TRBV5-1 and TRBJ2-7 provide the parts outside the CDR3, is KAGVTQTPRYLIKTRGQQVTLSCSPISGHRSVSWYQQTPGQGLQFLFEYFSETQRNKGNFPGRFSGRQFSNSRSEMNVSTLELGDSALYLCASSYITGYEQYFGPGTRLTVT.

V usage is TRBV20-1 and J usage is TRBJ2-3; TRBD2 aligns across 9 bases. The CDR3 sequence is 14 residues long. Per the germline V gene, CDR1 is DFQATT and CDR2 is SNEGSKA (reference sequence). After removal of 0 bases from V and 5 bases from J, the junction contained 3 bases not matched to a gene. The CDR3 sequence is CSAREGLAKDTQYF. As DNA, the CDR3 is TGCAGTGCTAGAGAGGGACTAGCCAAAGATACGCAGTATTTT.

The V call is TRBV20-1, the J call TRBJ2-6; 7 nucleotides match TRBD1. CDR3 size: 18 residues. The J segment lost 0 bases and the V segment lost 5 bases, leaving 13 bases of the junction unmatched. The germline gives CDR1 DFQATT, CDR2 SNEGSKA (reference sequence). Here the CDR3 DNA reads TGCAGTGCTTTAGGGGCGCCAGGGGGTTACTCTGGGGCCAACGTCCTGACTTTC. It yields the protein CSALGAPGGYSGANVLTF.

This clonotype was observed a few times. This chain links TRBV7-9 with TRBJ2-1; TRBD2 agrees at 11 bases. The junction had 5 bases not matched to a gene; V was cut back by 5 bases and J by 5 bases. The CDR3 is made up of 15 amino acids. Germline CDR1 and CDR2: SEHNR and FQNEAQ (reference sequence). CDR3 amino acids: CASSPTSGANNEQFF. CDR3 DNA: TGTGCCAGCAGCCCGACTAGCGGGGCAAACAATGAGCAGTTCTTC.

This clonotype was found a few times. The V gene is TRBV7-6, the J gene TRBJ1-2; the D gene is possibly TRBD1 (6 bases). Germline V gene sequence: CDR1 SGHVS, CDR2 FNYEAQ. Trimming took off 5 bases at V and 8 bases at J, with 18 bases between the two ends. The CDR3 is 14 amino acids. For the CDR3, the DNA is TGTGCCAGCAGCCCCTCGGGAGCAGGGGTCGGCTACACCTTC. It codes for CASSPSGAGVGYTF.

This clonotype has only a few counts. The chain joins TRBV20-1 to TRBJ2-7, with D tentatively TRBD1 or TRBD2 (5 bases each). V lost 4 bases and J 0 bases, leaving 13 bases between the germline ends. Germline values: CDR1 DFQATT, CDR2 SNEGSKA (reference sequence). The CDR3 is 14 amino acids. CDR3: CSAKGRISSYEQYF. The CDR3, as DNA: TGCAGTGCTAAGGGACGGATTAGCTCCTACGAGCAGTACTTC.

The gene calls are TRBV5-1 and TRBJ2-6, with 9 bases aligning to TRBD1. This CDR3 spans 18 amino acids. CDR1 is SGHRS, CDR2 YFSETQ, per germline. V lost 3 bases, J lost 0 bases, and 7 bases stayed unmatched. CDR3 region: CASSWRKDRGSGANVLTF. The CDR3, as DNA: TGCGCCAGCAGCTGGCGGAAGGACAGGGGCTCTGGGGCCAACGTCCTGACTTTC.

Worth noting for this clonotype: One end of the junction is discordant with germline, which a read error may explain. This CDR3 is CASTGREGLSYNERFF. The DNA for the CDR3 is TGTGCCTCAACCGGGAGGGAGGGCTTATCCTACAATGAGCGGTTCTTC. This chain links TRBV10-3 with TRBJ2-1; 8 bases agree with TRBD2. The germline gives CDR1 ENHRY, CDR2 SYGVKD. This CDR3 has 16 amino acids.